This T cell receptor beta chain appears in the sequencing data of a study of quantifying T cell responses using KT2 cells. Across the whole study: TCR alpha and beta constant-region primers primed reverse transcription of RNA. The T4 ligation step was estimated to exceed 8.5% efficiency under optimum conditions. Study findings and constraints: Very high KT2 spike-in numbers caused saturation in KT2 sequence detection.

Deletions cut 0 bases from V and 5 bases from J, with 8 bases between. This CDR3 comprises 14 residues. CDR1 and CDR2 from the germline V gene are LGHNA and YSLEER. The cDNA 3' end received a ligated oligonucleotide with a UMI. First-round PCR used 4 to 5 cycles and beta primers RC1.1 and RC1.2 covering TRBC1 and TRBC2. MiXCR, run by TCRdb on the UMI-ligation and nested PCR reads, gives a single entry per CDR3 protein. The data show more than 55,000 distinct CDR3 sequences, 12% seen once. The sample is PBMC spiked with counted cells of clone KT2. Fixed numbers of PBMC received varying amounts of KT2 cells. Ten or more counts support this clonotype. What it binds is unknown.

The J gene is TRBJ1-5, the V gene TRBV4-3; D remains unclear. Sequenced material: PBMCs spiked with cells of the T cell clone KT2. The TCR sequence derives from a human donor. The CDR3: CASSQDPGDQPQHF. The CDR3 DNA sequence: TGCGCCAGCAGCCAAGATCCAGGAGATCAGCCCCAGCATTTT.